Below, 20 T cell receptor beta chains from the same sample are listed, as sequenced in a study of T-cell reconstitution after alpha-beta-depleted transplantation in children. Library preparation (for TCRbeta) was performed with unique molecular identifiers. TCRdb used MiXCR to reprocess the PCR reads, holding one entry per CDR3 protein. This table holds hundreds of thousands of distinct CDR3 sequences, under 30% found once. The sequences come from PBMCs, mostly from graft donor cells, collected 360 days after TCRalphabeta/CD19-depleted stem cell transplant. All receptors come from a boy under two years old who had a stem cell transplant for acute myeloid leukemia, so the T cells may come from the graft donor.

Many counts were recorded for this clonotype. The gene calls are TRBV20-1 and TRBJ2-3, with D unclear. The germline V and J ends were trimmed by 2 bases and 2 bases, with 8 bases remaining between them. The CDR3 sequence is 13 residues long. CDR1 is DFQATT, CDR2 SNEGSKA, per germline (reference sequence). The CDR3 loop is CSARWAFTDTQYF. As DNA, the CDR3 is TGCAGTGCTAGATGGGCTTTCACAGATACGCAGTATTTT.

This clonotype was counted only a few times. V gene TRBV25-1 combines with J gene TRBJ1-1, with TRBD1 matching 10 bases. There are 13 residues in the CDR3. Trimming took 8 bases from V and 5 from J; bases not matched to a gene: 5. Germline CDR1 MGHDK, CDR2 SYGVNS. CDR3 bases: TGTGCCAGCCAGGACAGGGGGGGGACTGAAGCTTTCTTT. Encoded protein: CASQDRGGTEAFF.

At least ten counts were recorded for this clonotype. The gene calls are TRBV7-6 and TRBJ2-1; D call uncertain. Germline values: CDR1 SGHVS, CDR2 FNYEAQ. Trimming took 6 bases from V and 0 from J, leaving 12 bases between them. The CDR3 runs 15 residues. The DNA of the CDR3 is TGTGCCAGCAGTTCATCTGTTAGCTCCTACAATGAGCAGTTCTTC. Amino acids: CASSSSVSSYNEQFF.

The CDR3 sequence is CSATGTVNSPLHF. Written as DNA, the CDR3 is TGCAGTGCTACCGGGACAGTGAATTCACCCCTCCACTTT. The rearrangement joins TRBV20-1 to TRBJ1-6; 7 bases align to TRBD1. The length of the CDR3 is 13 residues. Trimming removed 4 bases from V and 7 bases from J; junction bases left unmatched: 4. Germline loops: CDR1 DFQATT, CDR2 SNEGSKA (reference sequence).

The V and J genes are TRBV30 and TRBJ2-7; either TRBD1 or TRBD2 may fit D (7 bases each). CDR3 size: 15 residues. Germline assignment: CDR1 GTSNPN and CDR2 SVGIG (reference sequence). The V end was cut by 2 bases, the J end by 1 base, with 15 bases between. The CDR3 DNA follows: TGTGCCTGGAGTAAAACAGGGGAGGGGTCCTACGAGCAGTACTTC. Residues: CAWSKTGEGSYEQYF.

The rearrangement links TRBV11-2 to TRBJ1-2; D is unclear. The CDR3 has 15 residues. Per the germline V gene, CDR1 is SGHAT and CDR2 is FQNNGV. V was pared by 1 base and J by 0 bases, with 9 bases between. CDR3 DNA sequence: TGTGCCAGCAGCTTAGGTCCAGATCCTAACTATGGCTACACCTTC. Amino acid sequence: CASSLGPDPNYGYTF.

The V gene is TRBV12-3 or TRBV12-4, the J gene TRBJ2-2; a possible D gene is TRBD1 (5 bases). V was trimmed by 6 bases and J by 1 base, leaving 6 bases between them. The CDR3 covers 13 residues. As DNA, the CDR3 is TGTGCCAGCAGAGGACAGAACACCGGGGAGCTGTTTTTT. The encoded protein is CASRGQNTGELFF.

The chain recombines TRBV12-3 or TRBV12-4 with TRBJ1-4; D gene ambiguous. V dropped 2 bases and J dropped 10 bases, with 14 bases sitting between them. The CDR3 is 14 amino acids. The CDR3 coding sequence is TGTGCCAGCAGTTTAAGATCCAGTACGGGAAAACTGTTTTTT. Its translation is CASSLRSSTGKLFF.

J is TRBJ2-7 and V is TRBV7-9, with D possibly called TRBD1 or TRBD2 (5 bases each). Germline V gene data show CDR1 as SEHNR and CDR2 as FQNEAQ (reference sequence). The V gene lost 0 bases and the J gene lost 6 bases, with 9 bases spanning the gap. This CDR3 is built from 13 residues. CDR3 region: CASSLALGTEQYF. The CDR3 DNA sequence: TGTGCCAGCAGCTTAGCGCTGGGGACCGAGCAGTACTTC.

This clonotype was seen more than once but under ten times. The chain joins TRBV12-3 or TRBV12-4 to TRBJ2-4; possibly TRBD1 or TRBD2 for D (5 bases each). Trimming stripped 5 bases from V and 9 bases from J, with 20 bases between. This CDR3 spans 15 amino acids. This chain's CDR3 is CASSGRDPKIGIQYF. In DNA, the CDR3 is TGTGCCAGCAGTGGCCGGGACCCAAAGATCGGCATTCAGTACTTC.

The chain has TRBV7-2 and TRBJ2-1; TRBD1 matches at 7 bases. Germline lookup yields CDR1 SGHTA and CDR2 FQGNSA. After removal of 2 bases from V and 7 bases from J, the junction contained 5 bases not matched to a gene. The CDR3 spans 14 residues. CDR3 DNA sequence: TGTGCCAGCAGCTTAACGACAGGGTGGAATGAGCAGTTCTTC. It yields the protein CASSLTTGWNEQFF.

This clonotype was seen a few times. The rearrangement uses TRBV10-3 and TRBJ2-7; 8 positions agree with TRBD1. CDR3 length: 14 residues. The V and J ends lost 0 bases and 2 bases, in that order; junction bases with no gene match: 0. CDR1 is ENHRY, CDR2 SYGVKD, per germline. As DNA, the CDR3 is TGTGCCATCAGTGAGTCGGGACAGGCCTACGAGCAGTACGTC. It translates to CAISESGQAYEQYV.

This clonotype was picked up a small number of times. The V call is TRBV19, the J call TRBJ2-1; the D is unclear. This CDR3 has 14 amino acids. V lost 10 bases to trimming and J lost 4 bases, with 17 bases between them. The V gene's germline CDR1 is LNHDA and CDR2 SQIVND (reference sequence). CDR3 bases: TGTGCCACCCATGGCCTAAAGGGATACAATGAGCAGTTCTTC. It translates to CATHGLKGYNEQFF.

V is TRBV20-1 and J is TRBJ2-3; D unresolved. V was trimmed by 5 bases and J by 2 bases, leaving 17 bases between them. CDR1 is DFQATT and CDR2 is SNEGSKA in the germline V gene (reference sequence). There are 15 residues in the CDR3. CDR3 sequence: CSARVRRATTDTQYF. In DNA form, the CDR3 reads TGCAGTGCTCGGGTAAGAAGAGCAACCACAGATACGCAGTATTTT.

The chain employs TRBV5-1 and TRBJ2-7; 10 positions agree with TRBD1. CDR1 SGHRS and CDR2 YFSETQ come from the germline V gene. The CDR3 totals 14 residues. The trim removed 4 bases at V and 6 bases at J, leaving 7 bases unmatched. The CDR3 DNA follows: TGCGCCAGCAGCGCAGGACAGGGGGAACGCGAGCAGTACGTC. This translates into CASSAGQGEREQYV.

The genes are TRBV20-1 and TRBJ1-4; D perhaps matches TRBD1 (5 bases). Per germline, CDR1 DFQATT and CDR2 SNEGSKA (reference sequence). CDR3 length: 14 residues. Between the trimmed V and J ends, which lost 0 bases and 7 bases, there was a span of 12 bases. DNA for the CDR3: TGCAGTGCTAGAGATTCCGGGACGACTGAAAAACTGTTTTTT. This gives the protein CSARDSGTTEKLFF.

This clonotype was observed a few times. The chain couples TRBV29-1 to TRBJ1-2; D ambiguous. CDR1 is SQVTM and CDR2 is ANQGSEA in the germline V gene. Trimming cost V 4 bases and J 0 bases, with 12 bases left between them. The CDR3 loop spans 14 amino acids. This CDR3 reads CSVGYGVTNYGYTF. DNA for the CDR3: TGCAGCGTTGGGTACGGGGTAACTAACTATGGCTACACCTTC.

This clonotype was picked up many times. The chain uses TRBV7-9 and TRBJ2-3, with TRBD1 identical over 7 bases. Germline V gene lookup returns CDR1 SEHNR and CDR2 FQNEAQ (reference sequence). The CDR3 loop spans 14 amino acids. V lost 5 bases and J lost 2; bases outside the gene matches: 4. This CDR3 reads CASSQDRTTDTQYF. CDR3 nucleotides: TGTGCCAGCAGCCAGGACAGGACCACAGATACGCAGTATTTT.

Notes on this clonotype: A much more abundant neighbour one base away suggests this may be a read error. The J gene is TRBJ2-1, the V gene TRBV12-3 or TRBV12-4; D remains ambiguous. This CDR3 is 13 amino acids long. In DNA form, the CDR3 reads TGTGCCAACAGTTTCCGCGGTGGGAATGAGCAGTTCTTC. Encoded protein: CANSFRGGNEQFF.

V usage is TRBV21-1 and J usage is TRBJ2-7; the D segment call TRBD1 is taken from the table without a DNA check. TRBV21-1 is flagged as a pseudogene. This CDR3 is 20 amino acids long. The CDR3 DNA follows: TGTGCCAGCAGCCCTCCCTCCGGGACAGGGGGCATTGGGATGGATTGCGAGCAGTACTTC. It codes for CASSPPSGTGGIGMDCEQYF.